This T cell receptor beta chain was sequenced in a study of shared clonotypes between healthy human individuals. Study-wide findings and caveats: What naive subsets generally showed was a larger estimated richness than memory subsets showed. How much donors shared clonotypes was expected to be affected by sequencing depth. In having few donors, the study represented limited genetic and exposure-history diversity.

Comments on this clone: Its matching antigen is unknown.

Germline CDR1 and CDR2: MDHEN and SYDVKM. The CDR3 has 15 amino acids. V lost 3 bases, J lost 7 bases, and 15 bases lay in between. Assay execution took place at the deep level. TCRdb's copy holds only in-frame clones and misses some; the assay was immunoSEQ multiplex PCR. The data contain some 2,400,000 clones, approximately 96% of them singletons. V gene TRBV28 combines with J gene TRBJ1-4; D is unclear. This TCR was recovered from a young man in good health. The sequenced sample consisted of naive CD4+ T cells sorted from blood. Subset denoted: CD45RA+ positively selected. CDR3 loop: CASSLNQAVGEKLFF. Written as DNA, the CDR3 is TGTGCCAGCAGTTTGAATCAGGCGGTGGGTGAAAAACTGTTTTTT.